This T cell receptor beta chain was identified during a study of technical replicates of blood from several donors. Method: immunoSEQ multiplex PCR; TCRdb's copy keeps in-frame clones and lacks some. The data contain about 57,000 clones, 80% to 95% of them singletons. Trimming removed 1 base from V and 4 bases from J; junction bases left unmatched: 4. This CDR3 is built from 15 residues. Germline-derived CDR1 and CDR2 are SGHRS and YFSETQ. The gene calls are TRBV5-1 and TRBJ1-4; 7 bases match TRBD1. This receptor was taken from a human donor in good health. Some clones in this sample may be carry-over from other donors' samples. Sequenced: PBMCs. CDR3 loop: CASSLLGTDNEKLFF. The DNA for the CDR3 is TGCGCCAGCAGCTTGCTTGGGACAGATAATGAAAAACTGTTTTTT.